The 21 T cell receptor beta chains presented below share a single source sample, sequenced in a study of Ad26.COV2.S vaccination and SARS-CoV-2 variants. Assay used: immunoSEQ multiplex PCR; TCRdb lists only in-frame clones, some missing. The table lists 330,000 or so clones, 85% to 90% of them singletons. Documented treatment: roughly 20 received Ad26.COV2.S at low or high dose, single or two shots; about five received placebo; per-sample allocation not given. Each sample was drawn 63 days after the first injection (of vaccine or placebo). The specimen was peripheral blood, collected in a trial of Ad26.COV2.S vaccine versus placebo. The receptors originated from a person aged 18-65 years who received the Ad26.COV2.S COVID-19 vaccine or a placebo.

This chain links TRBV27 with TRBJ2-6, with D hard to call. Germline V lookup: CDR1 MNHEY, CDR2 SMNVEV (reference sequence). The CDR3 extends over 14 amino acids. The V and J ends lost 2 bases and 2 bases respectively, with 4 bases between them. The CDR3 spells CASSLIPGANVLTF. The CDR3 bases are TGTGCCAGCAGTTTAATCCCTGGGGCCAACGTCCTGACTTTC.

The CDR3 reads CASSPFEANYGYTF. The CDR3 DNA reads as TGTGCCAGCAGTCCCTTTGAGGCTAACTATGGCTACACCTTC. The chain couples TRBV6-6 to TRBJ1-2; the D is unclear. Germline CDR1 reads MNHNY; CDR2 reads SVGAGI (reference sequence). The CDR3 runs to 14 residues. The V gene lost 5 bases and the J gene lost 0 bases, with 10 bases spanning the gap.

V is TRBV18 and J is TRBJ2-1, with D possibly matching TRBD2 (6 bases). This CDR3 spans 15 amino acids. Trimming left V 1 base short and J 1 base short, with 8 bases between. Germline assignment: CDR1 KGHSH and CDR2 LQKENI. DNA of the CDR3: TGTGCCAGCTCACCACTCGGGAGTTCCTACAATGAGCAGTTCTTC. Translated: CASSPLGSSYNEQFF.

V usage is TRBV13 and J usage is TRBJ1-2, with D hard to call. Between the trimmed V and J ends, which lost 2 bases and 2 bases, there was a span of 3 bases. CDR3 length: 12 residues. The germline gives CDR1 PRHDT, CDR2 FYEKMQ (reference sequence). Written as DNA, the CDR3 is TGTGCCAGCAGCTTAAACAACTATGGCTACACCTTC. This sequence encodes CASSLNNYGYTF. The variable domain in full, completed from reference TRBV13 and TRBJ1-2, reads AAGVIQSPRHLIKEKRETATLKCYPIPRHDTVYWYQQGPGQDPQFLISFYEKMQSDKGSIPDRFSAQQFSDYHSELNMSSLELGDSALYFCASSLNNYGYTFGSGTRLTVV.

This sequence joins TRBV4-3 and TRBJ1-2; no clear D gene. With 3 bases removed from V and 5 bases from J, the gap between germline ends came to 10 bases. CDR1 and CDR2 (germline): LGHNA, YSLEER. The CDR3 is 13 amino acids. Here the CDR3 reads CASSQRSGYGYTF. Written as DNA, the CDR3 is TGCGCCAGCAGCCAGCGATCGGGTTATGGCTACACCTTC.

The V and J genes are TRBV5-1 and TRBJ2-5; TRBD2 is a possible D gene (7 bases). The CDR3 spans 15 residues. V gave up 5 bases and J gave up 2 bases, with 16 bases separating them. Germline V CDR1 and CDR2: SGHRS, YFSETQ. The CDR3 DNA reads TGCGCCAGCAGGGCGCCGGGGGGCCCGCAAGAGACCCAGTACTTC. As protein: CASRAPGGPQETQYF.

The rearrangement uses TRBV6-1 and TRBJ1-2, with D maybe TRBD1 (6 bases). Per germline, CDR1 MNHNS and CDR2 SASEGT. Trimming took 0 bases from V and 2 from J, leaving 13 bases between them. The CDR3 runs to 16 residues. The CDR3 sequence: CASSEALPGQNYGYTF. The CDR3 DNA reads TGTGCCAGCAGTGAAGCGCTTCCCGGACAGAACTATGGCTACACCTTC.

With respect to this clone: The junction differs from germline at one of its ends, possibly a read error. The chain uses TRBV9 and TRBJ2-2; D not certain. The CDR3 consists of 13 residues. Per the germline V gene, CDR1 is SGDLS and CDR2 is YYNGEE. Written as DNA, the CDR3 is TGTGCCAGCACCCCAGAGAACGCCGGGGAGCTGTTTTTT. Its translation is CASTPENAGELFF.

This sequence joins TRBV6-5 and TRBJ2-7; D ambiguous. Looked up from germline, CDR1 is MNHEY and CDR2 is SVGAGI. Trimming shortened V by 7 bases and J by 7 bases, and 11 bases separated the two germline ends. CDR3 size: 11 residues. CDR3 DNA: TGTGCCAGCATCCAAGGTTGGGAGCAGTACTTC. It codes for CASIQGWEQYF.

V gene TRBV7-6 combines with J gene TRBJ1-3; D ambiguous. Trimming left V 2 bases short and J 2 bases short, with 10 bases between. Germline-derived CDR1 and CDR2 are SGHVS and FNYEAQ. The CDR3 is made up of 15 amino acids. The CDR3 region has the DNA TGTGCCAGCAGCTTAACTCTATCCACTGGAAACACCATATATTTT. This sequence encodes CASSLTLSTGNTIYF.

V and J are TRBV27 and TRBJ1-2; tentative D call: TRBD1 (5 bases). The CDR3 runs to 15 residues. V shed 3 bases and J shed 8 bases, with 19 bases lying between them. Germline-derived CDR1 and CDR2 are MNHEY and SMNVEV (reference sequence). The CDR3 nucleotides read TGTGCCAGCAGTTTTGGGGCCCCCCTTTGGCGAGGCTACACCTTC. Translated, it gives CASSFGAPLWRGYTF.

J is TRBJ1-2 and V is TRBV3-1 (or the pseudogene TRBV3-2), with 7 positions matching TRBD1. J was trimmed by 4 bases and V by 4 bases; bases with no gene match: 15. CDR3 length: 17 residues. Per germline, CDR1 LGHDT and CDR2 YNNKEL (reference sequence). This chain's CDR3 is CASSPGRGQEPLYGYTF. The DNA for the CDR3 is TGTGCCAGCAGCCCCGGCAGAGGACAGGAGCCCCTCTATGGCTACACCTTC.

This chain connects TRBV4-1 to TRBJ2-5; TRBD2 matches at 7 bases. Germline V lookup: CDR1 MGHRA, CDR2 YSYEKL. The J segment lost 4 bases and the V segment lost 4 bases, leaving 12 bases of the junction unmatched. The CDR3 is made up of 16 amino acids. The CDR3 DNA is TGCGCCAGCAGCCCCGGGACTACCGTTTCAGGAGAGACCCAGTACTTC. Translation gives CASSPGTTVSGETQYF.

The chain uses TRBV29-1 and TRBJ1-1, with D tentatively TRBD1 (6 bases). Germline V gene lookup returns CDR1 SQVTM and CDR2 ANQGSEA. This CDR3 is built from 16 residues. Trimming removed 0 bases from V and 0 bases from J, with 14 bases in between. In DNA form, the CDR3 reads TGCAGCGTTGAAGACCCTTCAGGGGCGATGAACACTGAAGCTTTCTTT. This codes for CSVEDPSGAMNTEAFF.

The V and J genes are TRBV5-6 and TRBJ1-2; perhaps TRBD1 as D (5 bases). This CDR3 spans 14 amino acids. CDR1 and CDR2 (germline): SGHDT, YYEEEE. Deletions cut 4 bases from V and 5 bases from J, with 15 bases between. CDR3 in DNA: TGTGCCAGCAGCCAGGGAGGACTCGTATATGGCTACACCTTC. Amino acids: CASSQGGLVYGYTF.

J is TRBJ1-4 and V is TRBV4-1; D is unresolved. The length of the CDR3 is 15 residues. The V and J ends lost 3 bases and 3 bases respectively, with 11 bases between them. Germline V gene data show CDR1 as MGHRA and CDR2 as YSYEKL. The CDR3 spells CASSQDTWANEKLFF. CDR3 bases: TGCGCCAGCAGCCAGGATACCTGGGCTAATGAAAAACTGTTTTTT.

The chain combines TRBV3-1 (or the pseudogene TRBV3-2) with TRBJ2-3; 10 nucleotides line up with TRBD1. CDR3 length equals 15 residues. The junction had 1 base not matched to a gene; V was cut back by 4 bases and J by 0 bases. Germline CDR1 reads LGHDT; CDR2 reads YNNKEL (reference sequence). The CDR3 reads CASSPGQGSTDTQYF. The CDR3 DNA follows: TGTGCCAGCAGCCCGGGACAGGGGAGCACAGATACGCAGTATTTT.

The chain is built from TRBV4-1 and TRBJ1-6; D gene ambiguous. CDR1 and CDR2 (germline): MGHRA, YSYEKL. V shed 1 base and J shed 8 bases, with 12 bases lying between them. CDR3 length: 15 residues. The CDR3 DNA is TGCGCCAGCAGCCAAGTGATGTCATCGGATTCACCCCTCCACTTT. Residues: CASSQVMSSDSPLHF.

V and J are TRBV18 and TRBJ1-1; 8 bases are a match to TRBD1. The junction had 3 bases not matched to a gene; V was cut back by 2 bases and J by 1 base. The CDR3 runs 15 residues. Germline V CDR1 and CDR2: KGHSH, LQKENI. The DNA of the CDR3 is TGTGCCAGCTCACCAACCGACAGGGGGAACACTGAAGCTTTCTTT. Translating gives CASSPTDRGNTEAFF.

The chain uses TRBV2 and TRBJ1-3; a possible D gene is TRBD1 (5 bases). Germline assignment: CDR1 SNHLY and CDR2 FYNNEI. V was shortened by 6 bases and J by 7 bases, with 16 bases between the two germline ends. CDR3 length: 14 residues. The CDR3 coding sequence is TGTGCCAGCAGCCTAGGTCCGGGACGGAACACCATATATTTT. Translated: CASSLGPGRNTIYF.

This chain joins TRBV27 and TRBJ1-5, with D tentatively TRBD1 (5 bases). Looked up from germline, CDR1 is MNHEY and CDR2 is SMNVEV (reference sequence). This CDR3 comprises 16 residues. V lost 5 bases, J lost 3 bases, and 17 bases lay in between. As DNA, the CDR3 is TGTGCCAGCAGTCCCTACGGGGCAGCAAACAATCAGCCCCAGCATTTT. Protein: CASSPYGAANNQPQHF.